The clone carrying this T cell receptor (beta chain) has at least ten counts. Its target is not known. Time point of the sample: newly diagnosed GD, antithyroid drugs for less than 3 months. PBMCs were the source of the RNA used for TCR sequencing. This entry comes from a study of regulatory T cells in long-lasting Graves disease. Findings and limits, study-wide: More public clonotypes were shared by persistent patients (around 2,600) than by new patients (roughly 1,000).

Arm-PCR of CDR3 regions and iRepertoire HTBI primers were the basis on which TCR beta libraries were built. TCRdb re-analysed the multiplex PCR reads in MiXCR, keeping a single row per CDR3 protein. The sample gives 200,000 to 300,000 distinct CDR3 sequences, just over 20% of which show up once; approximately 15% is in the top ten. Trimming took off 0 bases at V and 2 bases at J, with 11 bases between the two ends. This CDR3 spans 15 amino acids. Germline V gene data show CDR1 as SGHAT and CDR2 as FQNNGV. The chain links TRBV11-2 to TRBJ2-7; D may match TRBD1 or TRBD2 (6 bases each). The receptor was isolated from a female donor with Graves disease. The specimen was peripheral blood mononuclear cells (PBMCs), collected at new diagnosis, from a patient treated with antithyroid drugs. Here the CDR3 reads CASSLDSGAAYEQYF. The CDR3 DNA is TGTGCCAGCAGCTTAGATTCGGGGGCCGCCTACGAGCAGTACTTC.